These T cell receptor beta chains were read from a single sample in a study of blood T cells in healthy people across ages. TCRdb fed the 5' RACE reads into MiXCR, producing one record per CDR3 protein. There are some 1.5 million distinct CDR3 sequences in the sample; 40% to 45% occur only once, and around 4% lies in the top ten. Specimen: blood. Receptors originate from a woman between 18 and 29 years old in good health. Each CDR3 is given with its conserved first and last residue. The D gene is left open where the match is weak. The listing skips clone size in some rows; elsewhere it reads once, few, many or a size class.

>-|TRBV20-1|once|TRBJ1-2
TGCAGTGCTAGAGATGACAGGACCCATGGCTACACCTTC
CSARDDRTHGYTF
>-|TRBV29-1|few|TRBJ2-1
TGCAGCGCACGAAAGGACTTAGAGGCGAATGAGCAGTTCTTC
CSARKDLEANEQFF
>-|TRBV9|many|TRBJ2-1
TGTGCCAGCAGCGTAGTCGTGGGCAATGAGCAGTTCTTC
CASSVVVGNEQFF
>TRBD2|TRBV7-2|few|TRBJ2-7
TGTGCCAGCAGCTTAGCGCAGGGCGGGGGGTTCTCCTACGAGCAGTACTTC
CASSLAQGGGFSYEQYF
>TRBD1|TRBV4-3|-|TRBJ2-1
TGCGCCAGCAGCCCTAGGGACAGGGGGTATGAGCAGTTCTTC
CASSPRDRGYEQFF
>-|TRBV29-1|-|TRBJ2-5
TGCAGCGTTGTTGTTCGAGTTCAGGAGCAGTACTTC
CSVVVRVQEQYF
>-|TRBV12-3/TRBV12-4|once|TRBJ2-3
TGTGCCAGCAGTTTAGTGGACGCAGATACGCAATATTTT
CASSLVDADTQYF
>-|TRBV18|few|TRBJ1-6
TGTGCCAGCTCACCGGAGGAGAATTCACCCCTCCACTTT
CASSPEENSPLHF
>TRBD1|TRBV3-1|few|TRBJ1-5
TGTGCCAGCAGCCAAGGGGACAGTAGCAATCAGCCCCAGCATTTT
CASSQGDSSNQPQHF
>-|TRBV4-3|-|TRBJ1-4
TGCGCCAGCAGCCAAGATCTGGGATGGAGGGAAAAACTGTTTTTT
CASSQDLGWREKLFF
>-|TRBV6-2/TRBV6-3|-|TRBJ2-7
TGTGCCGGCAGCTATGAGGGATTCTACTACGAGCAGTACTTC
CAGSYEGFYYEQYF
>TRBD1|TRBV20-1|-|TRBJ1-1
TGCAGTGCTAGAGATTCGGGACAGGGGGCAACTGAAGCTTTCTTT
CSARDSGQGATEAFF
>-|TRBV7-2|-|TRBJ2-5
TGTGCCAGCAGCCCTCGGGGACCACAAGAGACCCAGTACTTC
CASSPRGPQETQYF
>-|TRBV30|-|TRBJ2-1
TGTGCCTGGCCGGACAAGAATCTTTACAATGAGCAGTTCTTC
CAWPDKNLYNEQFF
>-|TRBV5-1|-|TRBJ1-6
TGCGCCAGCAGCTTGACCAGCAATAATAATTCACCCCTCCACTTT
CASSLTSNNNSPLHF
>-|TRBV4-2|-|TRBJ1-4
TGTGCCAGCAGCCAAGGGACAAGGGGTTCGAGTGAAAAACTGTTTTTT
CASSQGTRGSSEKLFF
>TRBD1|TRBV20-1|few|TRBJ1-2
TGCAGTGCTACTCCGACAGGGAACTATGGCTACACCTTC
CSATPTGNYGYTF
>TRBD2|TRBV4-1|-|TRBJ2-7
TGCGCCAGCAGCCAAGATTTTGGTGGTGGGAGGGACGGGCAGTACTTC
CASSQDFGGGRDGQYF
>TRBD2|TRBV9|-|TRBJ2-7
TGTGCCAGCAGCCAATCGGGACTAGCCTACAATGAGCAGTACTTC
CASSQSGLAYNEQYF
>TRBD2|TRBV3-1|few|TRBJ2-1
TGTGCCAGCAGCCACCCTAGCGGGGGGGCTTGGAATGAGCAGTTCTTC
CASSHPSGGAWNEQFF
>-|TRBV5-5|-|TRBJ1-3
TGTGCCAGCAGCAGAGTCACCTCTGGAAACACCATATATTTT
CASSRVTSGNTIYF
>-|TRBV28|-|TRBJ1-5
TGTGCCAGCAGTTTGTCATGGTGGGTGGGCCAGCCCCAGCATTTT
CASSLSWWVGQPQHF
>-|TRBV3-1|-|TRBJ2-3
TGTGCCAGCACCACCCGAAGTCGAGGGCAAGATACGCAGTATTTT
CASTTRSRGQDTQYF
>-|TRBV7-2|few|TRBJ1-1
TGTGCCAGCAGCGCTAGGGGGGGCACTGAAGCTTTCTTT
CASSARGGTEAFF
>TRBD2|TRBV20-1|-|TRBJ2-5
TGCAGTGCTAGAGATCGGACTAGCGGGGGGGCGAAGACCCAGTACTTC
CSARDRTSGGAKTQYF
>-|TRBV3-1|-|TRBJ2-7
TGTGCCAGCGGGGGACTCACGAGCTCCTACGAGCAGTACTTC
CASGGLTSSYEQYF
>-|TRBV30|-|TRBJ2-5
TGTGCCTGGAGTTTGAGTATATACGATGAGCAGTACTTC
CAWSLSIYDEQYF
>-|TRBV4-3|-|TRBJ2-7
TGCGCCAGCAGCCCGAACTACCTACAGGGCTACGAGCAGTACTTC
CASSPNYLQGYEQYF
>-|TRBV20-1|-|TRBJ2-1
TGCAGTGCTAGAGTCAGCCAAAATGAGCAGTTCTTC
CSARVSQNEQFF
>TRBD1|TRBV10-3|-|TRBJ2-7
TGTGCCATCAGTGAAGGGACAGGGTCTTACGAGCAGTACTTC
CAISEGTGSYEQYF
>TRBD1|TRBV6-2/TRBV6-3|-|TRBJ1-5
TGTGCCAGCAATCTCGAACAGGGGGGGGCCCAGCATTTT
CASNLEQGGAQHF
>-|TRBV5-1|few|TRBJ2-7
TGCGCCAGCAGAGAGATAGGCCCCTACGAGCAGTACTTC
CASREIGPYEQYF
>-|TRBV12-3/TRBV12-4|-|TRBJ2-3
TGTGCCAGCAGTCCCGGGACACATTTCGTGACCACAGATATGCAGTATTTT
CASSPGTHFVTTDMQYF
>-|TRBV20-1|many|TRBJ2-1
TGCAGTGCTAGAGTCCATGCGGCGGGCTCCTACAATGAGCAGTTCTTC
CSARVHAAGSYNEQFF
>TRBD2|TRBV2|once|TRBJ2-3
TGTGCCAGCAGTGAATGGACTAGTTCTGTTCGCACAGATACGCAGTATTTT
CASSEWTSSVRTDTQYF
>-|TRBV12-3/TRBV12-4|-|TRBJ2-3
TGTGCCAGCAGATTGGCGGCAGATACGCAGTATTTT
CASRLAADTQYF
>-|TRBV12-3/TRBV12-4|-|TRBJ2-7
TGTGCCAGCAGTTTTTGGGATGGGGGCAACTACGAGCAGTACTTC
CASSFWDGGNYEQYF
>TRBD2|TRBV20-1|-|TRBJ2-7
TGCAGTGCTAGAGAACCCCTAGCGGGAGTGTACGAGCAGTACTTC
CSAREPLAGVYEQYF
>TRBD2|TRBV6-5|few|TRBJ2-3
TGTGCCAGCAGTTACTCTTACAGCGGGAGGGCAGATACGCAGTATTTT
CASSYSYSGRADTQYF
>TRBD2|TRBV20-1|-|TRBJ2-3
TGCAGTGCCGGAGGACTAGCGGGAGGTATTAGCACAGATACGCAGTATTTT
CSAGGLAGGISTDTQYF
>-|TRBV29-1|few|TRBJ2-2
TGCAGCGTTTCAGGGAACACCGGGGAGCTGTTTTTT
CSVSGNTGELFF
>TRBD2|TRBV28|few|TRBJ2-1
TGTGCCAGCAGTTTTAAGCGGGACCCCTACAATGAGCAGTTCTTC
CASSFKRDPYNEQFF
>-|TRBV6-5|few|TRBJ1-4
TGTGCCACCAAACTCACCGGGACGTCGGTACTGTTTTTT
CATKLTGTSVLFF
>-|TRBV27|many|TRBJ2-3
TGTGCCAGCAGCAGTTGGTTGGGAGATACGCAGTATTTT
CASSSWLGDTQYF
>-|TRBV9|many|TRBJ1-1
TGTGCCAGCAGCGCCGGCATGAACACTGAAGCTTTCTTT
CASSAGMNTEAFF
>TRBD1|TRBV4-3|few|TRBJ1-2
TGCGCCAGCAGCCAAGCCCCGGGACAGGTGCTCTATGGCTACACCTTC
CASSQAPGQVLYGYTF
>-|TRBV27|-|TRBJ1-2
TGTGCCAGCAGGGACAGATATGGCTACACCTTC
CASRDRYGYTF
>TRBD1|TRBV12-3/TRBV12-4|few|TRBJ1-1
TGTGCCAGCAGTGGGGACAGCGTGTACGGCTCTGAAGCTTTCTTT
CASSGDSVYGSEAFF
>-|TRBV12-3/TRBV12-4|-|TRBJ1-4
TGTGCCAGCAGTTCGGCAAAAGCAACTAATGAAAAACTGTTTTTT
CASSSAKATNEKLFF
>TRBD2|TRBV3-1|-|TRBJ2-1
TGTGCCAGCAGCTCTCGTTTCCCGGGACTAGCGGCCTACAATGAGCAGTTCTTC
CASSSRFPGLAAYNEQFF
>-|TRBV27|few|TRBJ1-5
TGTGCCAGCAGTTTAACGGCAGACATCCTCAATCAGCCCCAGCATTTT
CASSLTADILNQPQHF
>-|TRBV9|few|TRBJ2-1
TGTGCCAGCAGCGTAAGTAATACGGGGCTCAATGAGCAGTTCTTC
CASSVSNTGLNEQFF
>-|TRBV20-1|-|TRBJ1-6
TGCAGTGCTAGAGAGGCCGGGGGGGTCTCTGATTCACCCCTCCACTTT
CSAREAGGVSDSPLHF
>TRBD2|TRBV27|-|TRBJ2-1
TGTGCCAGCAGTTTATCGAGCGGGGGGCCCCCCTACAATGAGCAGTTCTTC
CASSLSSGGPPYNEQFF
>-|TRBV5-6|-|TRBJ1-4
TGTGCCAGCAGCCTGGTTGGGGAGAGGCTAGAGTGGAATGAAAAACTGTTTTTT
CASSLVGERLEWNEKLFF
>TRBD2|TRBV20-1|few|TRBJ2-1
TGCAGTGCTAGAGACCATAGCGGGAGGGGATACAATGAGCAGTTCTTC
CSARDHSGRGYNEQFF
>TRBD1|TRBV15|-|TRBJ1-1
TGTGCCACCAGCACTGGACAGGGGAACACTGAAGCTTTCTTT
CATSTGQGNTEAFF
>-|TRBV2|-|TRBJ2-5
TGTGCCAGCACGGGGGAAGTAGGAGAGACCCAGTACTTC
CASTGEVGETQYF
>-|TRBV6-6|-|TRBJ2-5
TGTGCCAGCAGTTCGGTGTTCGAATTAGGGGGGACCCAGTACTTC
CASSSVFELGGTQYF